These T cell receptor beta chains were read from a single sample in a study of cytomegalovirus exposure and HLA in healthy donors. Here immunoSEQ multiplex PCR was the method, and the copy in TCRdb shows in-frame clones only, minus some. The sample includes under 150,000 clones, around 79% of them seen just once. The sequenced material came from PBMCs. The receptor source for this set is a woman between 45 and 65 years old in good health and CMV-seropositive. The CDR3 runs from the conserved cysteine through the conserved F or W. A D gene is named only where the DNA matches it firmly. Clone sizes are given selectively: once, few, many, or a class where the clone is expanded.

size: NA
J: TRBJ1-1
V: TRBV6-5
D: NA
DNA: TGTGCCAGCAGTCGCGGGGGGCGTAACACTGAAGCTTTCTTT
CDR3: CASSRGGRNTEAFF

size: once
J: TRBJ1-1
V: TRBV7-9
D: TRBD1
DNA: TGTGCCAGCAGCTCACAGGGGGGAGAAACTGAAGCTTTCTTT
CDR3: CASSSQGGETEAFF

size: few
J: TRBJ2-3
V: TRBV5-1
D: TRBD1
DNA: TGCGCCAGCAGCTCGACAGGGGGCTGGGCAGATACGCAGTATTTT
CDR3: CASSSTGGWADTQYF

size: NA
J: TRBJ2-1
V: TRBV11-1
D: TRBD1
DNA: TGTGCCAGCAGCTTTAAAGCCCCGGGACAGGGCTACAATGAGCAGTTCTTC
CDR3: CASSFKAPGQGYNEQFF

size: NA
J: TRBJ2-7
V: TRBV2
D: TRBD1
DNA: TGTGCCAGCAGTGAAGAGGGACAGGGGGCGTACGAGCAGTACTTC
CDR3: CASSEEGQGAYEQYF

size: once
J: TRBJ1-4
V: TRBV5-4
D: TRBD1
DNA: TGTGCCAGCAGTTCACAGGGGGCTAATGAAAAACTGTTTTTT
CDR3: CASSSQGANEKLFF

size: NA
J: TRBJ2-3
V: TRBV7-8
D: TRBD2
DNA: TGTGCCAGCAGCTTAACTAGCGGGACCCGAGATACGCAGTATTTT
CDR3: CASSLTSGTRDTQYF

size: few
J: TRBJ1-2
V: TRBV25-1
D: NA
DNA: TGTGCCAGCAGGGGCAGCAGCTATGGCTACACCTTC
CDR3: CASRGSSYGYTF

size: NA
J: TRBJ1-3
V: TRBV6-6
D: TRBD1
DNA: TGTGCCAGCACCCTGACAGGGGGCGATGGAAACACCATATATTTT
CDR3: CASTLTGGDGNTIYF

size: NA
J: TRBJ1-3
V: TRBV28
D: NA
DNA: TGTGCCAGCAGTAACCCAGGAAGCTCTGGAAACACCATATATTTT
CDR3: CASSNPGSSGNTIYF

size: NA
J: TRBJ2-3
V: TRBV4-3
D: NA
DNA: TGCGCCAGCAGCCCCAACAGGGTGGATACGCAGTATTTT
CDR3: CASSPNRVDTQYF

size: NA
J: TRBJ2-7
V: TRBV27
D: TRBD1
DNA: TGTGCCAGCAGTTCCCTGGCCCGAGGACAGGGTGTCTACGAGCAGTACTTC
CDR3: CASSSLARGQGVYEQYF

size: NA
J: TRBJ1-2
V: TRBV28
D: TRBD1
DNA: TGTGCCAGCAGTTTCGCCGGGACAGGGCACTATGGCTACACCTTC
CDR3: CASSFAGTGHYGYTF

size: few
J: TRBJ1-4
V: TRBV6-5
D: NA
DNA: TGTGCCAGCAGTAGGACAGATTGGGGTGAAAAACTGTTTTTT
CDR3: CASSRTDWGEKLFF

size: NA
J: TRBJ2-2
V: TRBV4-2
D: TRBD2
DNA: TGTGCCAGCAGCCAAGTAGATCTAGCGGGTAACACCGGGGAGCTGTTTTTT
CDR3: CASSQVDLAGNTGELFF

size: few
J: TRBJ1-6
V: TRBV5-6
D: TRBD1
DNA: TGTGCCACCAGGAATAACAGGGGCTCCTATAATTCACCCCTCCACTTT
CDR3: CATRNNRGSYNSPLHF

size: few
J: TRBJ2-7
V: TRBV4-1
D: TRBD2
DNA: TGCGCCAGCAGCCAAGATAGTAGACTAGCTGTCTACGAGCAGTACTTC
CDR3: CASSQDSRLAVYEQYF

size: NA
J: TRBJ2-3
V: TRBV28
D: NA
DNA: TGTGCCAGCAGGCTACAGGGAACAGATACGCAGTATTTT
CDR3: CASRLQGTDTQYF

size: few
J: TRBJ1-2
V: TRBV19
D: NA
DNA: TGTGCCAGTAGTACCACGACAGGCCTCTATGGCTACACCTTC
CDR3: CASSTTTGLYGYTF

size: NA
J: TRBJ1-5
V: TRBV28
D: TRBD1
DNA: TGTGCCAGCACTCTCCCACAGGGGGCAAAGCAGCCCCAGCATTTT
CDR3: CASTLPQGAKQPQHF

size: few
J: TRBJ1-5
V: TRBV28
D: NA
DNA: TGTGCCAGCATCCCCCAGGGCAATCAGCCCCAGCATTTT
CDR3: CASIPQGNQPQHF

size: few
J: TRBJ2-7
V: TRBV6-1
D: TRBD1
DNA: TGTGCCAGCAGTGAAAGGGGGCCCCTCTCCTACGAGCAGTACTTC
CDR3: CASSERGPLSYEQYF

size: NA
J: TRBJ1-5
V: TRBV18
D: TRBD1
DNA: TGTGCCAGCTCACGGGACAGTAGCAATCAGCCCCAGCATTTT
CDR3: CASSRDSSNQPQHF

size: few
J: TRBJ1-2
V: TRBV6-5
D: TRBD1
DNA: TGTGCCAGCAGGAACAGGGGAAACAACTATGGCTACACCTTC
CDR3: CASRNRGNNYGYTF

size: NA
J: TRBJ2-3
V: TRBV4-2
D: TRBD2
DNA: TGTGCCAGCAGCCAAGACGGAGCGGGGGGGCCGGGAGATACGCAGTATTTT
CDR3: CASSQDGAGGPGDTQYF

size: NA
J: TRBJ2-1
V: TRBV9
D: TRBD1
DNA: TGTGCCAGCAGCCCCCGATTAAGAGGACAGGGGGCCGATGAGCAGTTCTTC
CDR3: CASSPRLRGQGADEQFF

size: NA
J: TRBJ1-2
V: TRBV19
D: TRBD1
DNA: TGTGCCAGTACTCCGGACAGGGCTTTTACCCCGTCTAACTATGGCTACACCTTC
CDR3: CASTPDRAFTPSNYGYTF

size: NA
J: TRBJ2-1
V: TRBV7-9
D: NA
DNA: TGTGCCAGCAGCTTAGACCTATCCTCAGGTGAGCAGTTCTTC
CDR3: CASSLDLSSGEQFF

size: NA
J: TRBJ2-3
V: TRBV6-1
D: NA
DNA: TGTGCCAGCAGTATAGCGGAGCTCACAGATACGCAGTATTTT
CDR3: CASSIAELTDTQYF

size: NA
J: TRBJ1-2
V: TRBV19
D: NA
DNA: TGTGCCAGTACTGACGGGGGGCCTGGCTACACCTTC
CDR3: CASTDGGPGYTF

size: NA
J: TRBJ1-2
V: TRBV29-1
D: NA
DNA: TGCAGCGTCCTGATAAGCGGGTATGGCTACACCTTC
CDR3: CSVLISGYGYTF

size: NA
J: TRBJ2-5
V: TRBV6-6
D: TRBD1
DNA: TGTGCCAGCAGTTACCGGGACAGGGGCAATGGGCAGTACTTC
CDR3: CASSYRDRGNGQYF

size: NA
J: TRBJ1-4
V: TRBV28
D: NA
DNA: TGTGCCAGCAGTCTAGAGACGGCTGAAAAACTGTTTTTT
CDR3: CASSLETAEKLFF

size: NA
J: TRBJ2-5
V: TRBV5-1
D: TRBD2
DNA: TGCGCCAGCAGCTTGGCAGCGGGGGATGATACCCAGTACTTC
CDR3: CASSLAAGDDTQYF

size: few
J: TRBJ1-6
V: TRBV4-3
D: NA
DNA: TGCGCCAGCAGCCAAGATGGTAGGGAGGCATCACCCCTCCACTTT
CDR3: CASSQDGREASPLHF

size: NA
J: TRBJ1-1
V: TRBV9
D: NA
DNA: TGTGCCAGCAGCGTAATGGGGCCGGGCACTGAAGCTTTCTTT
CDR3: CASSVMGPGTEAFF

size: few
J: TRBJ1-3
V: TRBV30
D: NA
DNA: TGTGCCTGGACCACGGGGAGTGGAAACACCATATATTTT
CDR3: CAWTTGSGNTIYF

size: NA
J: TRBJ2-1
V: TRBV7-9
D: NA
DNA: TGTGCCAGCAGCTTAGATGGCAGGGTGACCTACAATGAGCAGTTCTTC
CDR3: CASSLDGRVTYNEQFF

size: NA
J: TRBJ2-7
V: TRBV5-1
D: NA
DNA: TGCGCCAGCAGCCCCGGCTTAGGCCGCGGGGAGCAGTACTTC
CDR3: CASSPGLGRGEQYF

size: few
J: TRBJ1-5
V: TRBV28
D: TRBD1
DNA: TGTGCCAGCAGACCACCGGGGACAGACCATCAGCCCCAGCATTTT
CDR3: CASRPPGTDHQPQHF

size: few
J: TRBJ1-1
V: TRBV6-1
D: TRBD1
DNA: TGTGCCAGCAGACTACAGGGGATGAACACTGAAGCTTTCTTT
CDR3: CASRLQGMNTEAFF

size: NA
J: TRBJ2-3
V: TRBV5-1
D: NA
DNA: TGCGCCAGCAGCTTGGGACAGGCGGAGGCAGATACGCAGTATTTT
CDR3: CASSLGQAEADTQYF

size: NA
J: TRBJ2-2
V: TRBV11-2
D: NA
DNA: TGTGCCAGCAGACAAATGCAGGCCGCCGGGGAGCTGTTTTTT
CDR3: CASRQMQAAGELFF